This TCR beta chain was sequenced during a study of cytomegalovirus exposure and HLA in healthy donors. TCRdb keeps only in-frame clones here, not all; method: immunoSEQ multiplex PCR. The sample lists 200,000 or so clones; 75% to 95% were seen once. This clone occurred a few times. Germline-derived CDR1 and CDR2 are GTSNPN and SVGIG (reference sequence). The V segment lost 5 bases and the J segment 3 bases; nucleotides outside the gene matches: 1. The CDR3 sequence is 12 residues long. Sequenced input: PBMCs. The chain employs TRBV30 and TRBJ2-1, with 7 positions matching TRBD1. This TCR derives from a young woman in good health and CMV-seronegative. CDR3 DNA: TGTGCCTGGCAGGGGGACTACAATGAGCAGTTCTTC. This codes for CAWQGDYNEQFF.